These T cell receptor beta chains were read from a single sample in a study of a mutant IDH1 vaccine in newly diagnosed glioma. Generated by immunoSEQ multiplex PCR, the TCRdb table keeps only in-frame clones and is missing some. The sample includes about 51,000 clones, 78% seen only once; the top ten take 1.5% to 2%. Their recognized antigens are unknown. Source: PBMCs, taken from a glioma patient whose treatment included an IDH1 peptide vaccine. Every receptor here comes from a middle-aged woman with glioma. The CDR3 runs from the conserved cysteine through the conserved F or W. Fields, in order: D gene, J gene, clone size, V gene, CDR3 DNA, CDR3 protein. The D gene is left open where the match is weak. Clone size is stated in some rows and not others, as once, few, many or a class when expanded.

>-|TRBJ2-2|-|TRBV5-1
TGCGCCAGCAGCTCCCAGGCTAGCCGAACCGGGGAGCTGTTTTTT
CASSSQASRTGELFF
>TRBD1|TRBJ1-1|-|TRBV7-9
TGTGCCAGCAGCTTCACGGGACAGAAAGCTTTCTTT
CASSFTGQKAFF
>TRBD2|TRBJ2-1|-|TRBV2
TGTGCCAGCAGTGCTGGATTAGCGGGGTGGCAGTTCTTC
CASSAGLAGWQFF
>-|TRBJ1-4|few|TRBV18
TGTGCCAGCTCACCACCGATCCCTGAAAAACTGTTTTTT
CASSPPIPEKLFF
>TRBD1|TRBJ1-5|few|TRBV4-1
TGCGCCAGCAGCTCGGGACAGCATAGCAATCAGCCCCAGCATTTT
CASSSGQHSNQPQHF
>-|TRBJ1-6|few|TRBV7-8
TGTGCCAGCAGCTTTAGCCCGGGGGTCTCGAGCTCCTATAATTCACCCCTCCACTTT
CASSFSPGVSSSYNSPLHF
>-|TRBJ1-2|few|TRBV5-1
TGCGCCAGCAGTGGAGGGACGGACTATGGCTACACCTTC
CASSGGTDYGYTF
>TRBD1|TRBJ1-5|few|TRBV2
TGTGCCAGCAGTGAAGAGGCTCTGGGACAGGGCGCCCAGCATTTT
CASSEEALGQGAQHF
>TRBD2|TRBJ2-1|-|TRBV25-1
TGTGCCAGCAGTGAATATAGCGGGGGAAACTACAATGAGCAGTTCTTC
CASSEYSGGNYNEQFF
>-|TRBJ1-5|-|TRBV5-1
TGCGCCAGCAGCTTGGGGGGGATAGGCAATCAGCCCCAGCATTTT
CASSLGGIGNQPQHF
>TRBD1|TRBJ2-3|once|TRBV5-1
TGCGCCAGCAGCTTGACAGGGACAGGGAGCGCAGATACGCAGTATTTT
CASSLTGTGSADTQYF
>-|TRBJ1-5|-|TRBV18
TGTGCCAGCTCCCTTCTACAGGGTATCGATCAGCCCCAGCATTTT
CASSLLQGIDQPQHF
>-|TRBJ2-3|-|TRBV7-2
TGTGCCAGCAGCCTGGGGCTACCGGCACAAGATACGCAGTATTTT
CASSLGLPAQDTQYF
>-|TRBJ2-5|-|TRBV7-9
TGTGCCAGCAGCTTATACGGGGGTGTTGGGGAGACCCAGTACTTC
CASSLYGGVGETQYF
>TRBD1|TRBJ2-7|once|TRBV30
TGTGCCTGGAGCGGGACAGGCCCCTACGAGCAGTACTTC
CAWSGTGPYEQYF
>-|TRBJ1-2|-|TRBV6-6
TGTGCCGCGGGGGCAAAGTATGGCTACACCTTC
CAAGAKYGYTF